The T cell receptor beta chain described here comes from a study of T-cell memory formation after mild COVID-19. Study summary: TCR clusters were mostly donor specific.

This CDR3 has 17 amino acids. Germline V gene data show CDR1 as DFQATT and CDR2 as SNEGSKA (reference sequence). The trim removed 3 bases at V and 0 bases at J, leaving 13 bases unmatched. Using its own MiXCR run on the 5' RACE reads, TCRdb lists one record per CDR3 protein. The table lists over 150,000 distinct CDR3 sequences, about 18% of them singletons. A few counts support this clonotype. What it binds is not known. Overall study results and limits: CD4+ contracting clones were mainly CM and EM; CD8+ ones, EMRA. The appearance of some responding clones in pre-infection memory suggested that cross-reactive memory joined.

This clonotype was obtained from a young man who had mild COVID-19 (a few samples of this study predate the infection). Cell type and time point are not known. The sequenced material came from PBMCs or a T cell subset sorted from them (not recorded which). This sequence joins TRBV20-1 and TRBJ1-2, with 7 bases that match TRBD1. CDR3 bases: TGCAGTGCTAGGGGTACTGGGACAGAACCAACTAACTATGGCTACACCTTC. Translating gives CSARGTGTEPTNYGYTF.